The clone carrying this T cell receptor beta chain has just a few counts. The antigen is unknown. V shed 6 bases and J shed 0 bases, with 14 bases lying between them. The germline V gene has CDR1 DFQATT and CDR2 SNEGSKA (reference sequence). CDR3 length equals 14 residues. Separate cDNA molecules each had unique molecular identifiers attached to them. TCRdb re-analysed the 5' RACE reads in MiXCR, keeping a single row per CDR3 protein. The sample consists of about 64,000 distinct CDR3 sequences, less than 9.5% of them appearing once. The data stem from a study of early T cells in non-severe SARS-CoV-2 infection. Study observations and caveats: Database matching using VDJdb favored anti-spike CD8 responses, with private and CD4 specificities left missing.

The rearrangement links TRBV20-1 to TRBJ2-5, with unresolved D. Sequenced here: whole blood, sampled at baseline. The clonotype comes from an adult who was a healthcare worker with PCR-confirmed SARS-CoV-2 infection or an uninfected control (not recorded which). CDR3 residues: CSAGESSYQETQYF. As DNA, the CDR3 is TGCAGTGCAGGCGAATCGAGCTACCAAGAGACCCAGTACTTC.